The sequence of this TCR beta chain was determined in a study of CD8+ T cells in alopecia areata. Extraction and reverse transcription of RNA yielded cDNA as the sequencing template. Generated by immunoSEQ multiplex PCR, the TCRdb table keeps only in-frame clones and is missing some. The sample lists about 190,000 clones, roughly three fifths occurring once. This clone was detected once. As for treatment: oral pan-JAK inhibitor, 5-10 mg twice daily. The sequence derives from a human donor with alopecia areata. The specimen was CD4+ T cells sorted from blood, collected at week 4, from a patient treated with tofacitinib.

The CDR3 nucleotides read TGTGCCGCCCGAGCACGGGGGATGAACACTGAAGCTTTCTTT. It codes for CAARARGMNTEAFF. J is TRBJ1-1 and V is TRBV6-1; weak D call: TRBD1 (5 bases). V was cut by 11 bases and J by 0 bases, with 16 bases left in between. The CDR3 sequence is 14 residues long. Germline CDR1 reads MNHNS; CDR2 reads SASEGT.